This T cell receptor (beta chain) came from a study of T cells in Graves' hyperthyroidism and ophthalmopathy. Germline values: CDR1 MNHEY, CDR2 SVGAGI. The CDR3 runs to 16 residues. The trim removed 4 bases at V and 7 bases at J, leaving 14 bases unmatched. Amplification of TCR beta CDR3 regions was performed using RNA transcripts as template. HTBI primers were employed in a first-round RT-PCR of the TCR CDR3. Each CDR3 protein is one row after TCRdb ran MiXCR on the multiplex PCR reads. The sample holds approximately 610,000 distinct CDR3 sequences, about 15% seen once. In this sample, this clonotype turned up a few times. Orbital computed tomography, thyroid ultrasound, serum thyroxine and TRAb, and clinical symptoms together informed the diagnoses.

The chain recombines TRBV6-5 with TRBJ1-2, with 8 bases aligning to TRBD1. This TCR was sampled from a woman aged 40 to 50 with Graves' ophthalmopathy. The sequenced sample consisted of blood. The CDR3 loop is CASSSYRGTAEGGYTF. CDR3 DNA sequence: TGTGCCAGCAGTTCCTACAGGGGGACTGCAGAAGGTGGCTACACCTTC.